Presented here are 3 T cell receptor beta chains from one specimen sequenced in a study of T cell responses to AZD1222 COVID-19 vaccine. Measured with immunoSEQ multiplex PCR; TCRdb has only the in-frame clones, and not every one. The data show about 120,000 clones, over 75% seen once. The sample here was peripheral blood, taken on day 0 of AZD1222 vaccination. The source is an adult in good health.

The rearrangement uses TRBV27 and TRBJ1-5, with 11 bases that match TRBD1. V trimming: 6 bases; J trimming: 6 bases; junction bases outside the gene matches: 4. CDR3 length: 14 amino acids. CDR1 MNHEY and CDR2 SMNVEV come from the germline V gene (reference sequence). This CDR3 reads CASRGTGGSQPQHF. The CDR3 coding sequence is TGTGCCAGCAGGGGGACAGGGGGAAGTCAGCCCCAGCATTTT.

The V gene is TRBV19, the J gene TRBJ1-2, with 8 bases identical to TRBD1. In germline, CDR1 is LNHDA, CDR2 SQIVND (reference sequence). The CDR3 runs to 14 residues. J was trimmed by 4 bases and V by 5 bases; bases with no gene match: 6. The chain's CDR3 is CASSDRGGIYGYTF. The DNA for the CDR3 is TGTGCCAGTAGTGACAGGGGCGGGATCTATGGCTACACCTTC. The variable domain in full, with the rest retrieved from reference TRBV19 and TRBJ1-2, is DGGITQSPKYLFRKEGQNVTLSCEQNLNHDAMYWYRQDPGQGLRLIYYSQIVNDFQKGDIAEGYSVSREKKESFPLTVTSAQKNPTAFYLCASSDRGGIYGYTFGSGTRLTVV.

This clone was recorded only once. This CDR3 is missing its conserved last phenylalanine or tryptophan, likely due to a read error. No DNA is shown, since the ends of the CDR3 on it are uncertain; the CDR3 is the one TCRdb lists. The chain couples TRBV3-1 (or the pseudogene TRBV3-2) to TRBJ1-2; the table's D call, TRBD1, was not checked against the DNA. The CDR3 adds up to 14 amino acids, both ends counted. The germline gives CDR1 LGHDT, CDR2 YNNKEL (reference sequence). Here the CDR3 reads CASSRLLDRGSLSI.